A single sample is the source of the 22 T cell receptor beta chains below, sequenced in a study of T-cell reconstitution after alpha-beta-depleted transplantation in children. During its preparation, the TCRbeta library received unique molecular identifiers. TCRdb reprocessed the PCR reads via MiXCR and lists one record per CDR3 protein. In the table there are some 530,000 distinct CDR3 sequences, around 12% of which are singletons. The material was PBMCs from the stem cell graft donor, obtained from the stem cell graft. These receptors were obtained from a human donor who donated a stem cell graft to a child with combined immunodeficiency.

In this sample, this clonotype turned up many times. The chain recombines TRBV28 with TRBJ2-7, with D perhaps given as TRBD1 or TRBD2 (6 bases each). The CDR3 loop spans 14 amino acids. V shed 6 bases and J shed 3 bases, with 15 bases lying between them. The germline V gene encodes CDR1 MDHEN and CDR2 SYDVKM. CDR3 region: CASSGGFAFYEQYF. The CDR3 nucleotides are TGTGCCAGCAGCGGGGGCTTTGCCTTCTACGAGCAGTACTTC.

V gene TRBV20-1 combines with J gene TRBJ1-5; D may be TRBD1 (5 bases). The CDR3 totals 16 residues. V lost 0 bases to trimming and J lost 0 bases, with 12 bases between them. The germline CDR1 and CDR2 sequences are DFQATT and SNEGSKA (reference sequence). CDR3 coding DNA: TGCAGTGCTAGAGAAGGGGTGGGGCATAGCAATCAGCCCCAGCATTTT. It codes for CSAREGVGHSNQPQHF.

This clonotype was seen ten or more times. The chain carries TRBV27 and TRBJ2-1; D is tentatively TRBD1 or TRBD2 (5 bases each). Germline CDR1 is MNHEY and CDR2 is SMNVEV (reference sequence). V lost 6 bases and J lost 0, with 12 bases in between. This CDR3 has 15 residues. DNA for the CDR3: TGTGCCAGCAGCTCGATGGGGGACTCCTACAATGAGCAGTTCTTC. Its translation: CASSSMGDSYNEQFF.

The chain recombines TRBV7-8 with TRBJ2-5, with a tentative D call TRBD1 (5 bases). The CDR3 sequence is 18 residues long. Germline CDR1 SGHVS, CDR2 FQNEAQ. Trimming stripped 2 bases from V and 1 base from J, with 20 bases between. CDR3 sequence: CASSLSYWGRGAQETQYF. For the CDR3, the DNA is TGTGCCAGCAGCTTATCTTATTGGGGAAGGGGTGCCCAAGAGACCCAGTACTTC.

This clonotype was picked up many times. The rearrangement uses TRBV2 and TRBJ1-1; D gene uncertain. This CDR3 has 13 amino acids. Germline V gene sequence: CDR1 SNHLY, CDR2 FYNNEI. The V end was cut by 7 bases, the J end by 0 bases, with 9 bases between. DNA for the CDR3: TGTGCCAGCACAAGGGAGATGAACACTGAAGCTTTCTTT. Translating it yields CASTREMNTEAFF. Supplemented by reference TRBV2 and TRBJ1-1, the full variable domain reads EPEVTQTPSHQVTQMGQEVILRCVPISNHLYFYWYRQILGQKVEFLVSFYNNEISEKSEIFDDQFSVERPDGSNFTLKIRSTKLEDSAMYFCASTREMNTEAFFGQGTRLTVV.

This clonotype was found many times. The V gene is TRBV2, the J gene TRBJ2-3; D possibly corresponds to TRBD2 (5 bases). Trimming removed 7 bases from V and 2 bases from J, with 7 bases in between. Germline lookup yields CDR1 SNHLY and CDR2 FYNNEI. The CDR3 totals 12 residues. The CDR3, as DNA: TGTGCCAGCAAGGGAGACACAGATACGCAGTATTTT. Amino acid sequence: CASKGDTDTQYF.

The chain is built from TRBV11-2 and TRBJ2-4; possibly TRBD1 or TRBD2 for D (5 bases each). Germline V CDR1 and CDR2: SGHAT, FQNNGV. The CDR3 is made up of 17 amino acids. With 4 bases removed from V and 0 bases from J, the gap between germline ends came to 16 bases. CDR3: CASSSSGTELAKNIQYF. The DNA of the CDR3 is TGTGCCAGCAGCTCATCCGGGACGGAACTAGCCAAAAACATTCAGTACTTC.

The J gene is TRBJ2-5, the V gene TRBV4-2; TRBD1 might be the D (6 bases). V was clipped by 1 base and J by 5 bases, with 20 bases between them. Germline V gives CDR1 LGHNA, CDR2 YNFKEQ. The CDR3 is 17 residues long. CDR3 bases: TGTGCCAGCAGCCAAGGATCTGGTGCAGGGGCGGAGGAGACCCAGTACTTC. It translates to CASSQGSGAGAEETQYF.

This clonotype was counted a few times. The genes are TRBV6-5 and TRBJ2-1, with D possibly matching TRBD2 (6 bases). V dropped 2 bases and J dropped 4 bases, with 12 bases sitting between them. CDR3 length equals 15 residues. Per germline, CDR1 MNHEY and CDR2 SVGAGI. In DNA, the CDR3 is TGTGCCAGCAGTTACCTTAGCGGACCGTACAATGAGCAGTTCTTC. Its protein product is CASSYLSGPYNEQFF.

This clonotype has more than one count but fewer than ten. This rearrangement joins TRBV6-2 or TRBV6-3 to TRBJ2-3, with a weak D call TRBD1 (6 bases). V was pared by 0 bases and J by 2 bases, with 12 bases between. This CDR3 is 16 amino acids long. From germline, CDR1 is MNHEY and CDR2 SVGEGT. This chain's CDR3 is CASSYSRTDPTDTQYF. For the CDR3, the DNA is TGTGCCAGCAGTTACTCGAGGACAGACCCCACAGATACGCAGTATTTT.

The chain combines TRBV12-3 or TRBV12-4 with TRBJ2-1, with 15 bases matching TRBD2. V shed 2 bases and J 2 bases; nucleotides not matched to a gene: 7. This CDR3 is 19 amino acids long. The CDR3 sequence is CASSLPGLAGGLTYNEQFF. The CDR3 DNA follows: TGTGCCAGCAGTTTACCAGGACTAGCGGGGGGGCTCACCTACAATGAGCAGTTCTTC.

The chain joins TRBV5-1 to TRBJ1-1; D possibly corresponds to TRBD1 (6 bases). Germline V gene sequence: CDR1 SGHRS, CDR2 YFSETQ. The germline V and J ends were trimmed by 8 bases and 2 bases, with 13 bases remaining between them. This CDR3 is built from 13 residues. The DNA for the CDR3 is TGCGCCAGTCAGAAACAGGGTAACACTGAAGCTTTCTTT. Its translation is CASQKQGNTEAFF.

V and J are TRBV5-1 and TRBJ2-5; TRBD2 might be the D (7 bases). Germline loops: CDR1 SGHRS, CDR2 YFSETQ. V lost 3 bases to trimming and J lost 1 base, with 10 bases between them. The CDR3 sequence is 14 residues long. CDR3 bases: TGCGCCAGCAGCTGGGGGGGCTTCCAAGAGACCCAGTACTTC. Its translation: CASSWGGFQETQYF.

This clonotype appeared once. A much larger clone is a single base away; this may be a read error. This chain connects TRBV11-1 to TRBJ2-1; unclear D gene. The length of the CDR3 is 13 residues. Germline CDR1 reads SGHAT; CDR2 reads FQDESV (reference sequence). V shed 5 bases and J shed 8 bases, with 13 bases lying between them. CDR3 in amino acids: CASSIEFAYEQFF. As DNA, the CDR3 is TGTGCCAGCAGCATAGAGTTCGCGTATGAGCAGTTCTTC.

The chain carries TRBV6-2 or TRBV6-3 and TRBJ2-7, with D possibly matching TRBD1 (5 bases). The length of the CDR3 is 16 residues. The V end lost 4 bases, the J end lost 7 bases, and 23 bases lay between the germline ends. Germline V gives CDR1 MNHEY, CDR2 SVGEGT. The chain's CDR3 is CASSWSVGHQPEEQYF. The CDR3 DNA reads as TGTGCCAGCAGTTGGTCTGTTGGACACCAACCTGAGGAGCAGTACTTC.

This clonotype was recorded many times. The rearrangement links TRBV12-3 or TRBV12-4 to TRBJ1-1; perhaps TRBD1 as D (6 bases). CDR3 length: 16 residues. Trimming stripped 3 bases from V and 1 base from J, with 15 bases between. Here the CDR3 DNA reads TGTGCCAGCAGTTTCTCCGGAGGGGGAGCGAACACTGAAGCTTTCTTT. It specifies CASSFSGGGANTEAFF.

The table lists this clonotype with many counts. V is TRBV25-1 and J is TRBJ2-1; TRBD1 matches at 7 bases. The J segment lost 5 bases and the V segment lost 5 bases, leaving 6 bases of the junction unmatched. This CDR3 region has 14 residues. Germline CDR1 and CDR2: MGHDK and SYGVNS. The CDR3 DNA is TGTGCCAGCAGTCCCGGGACAGACAACAATGAGCAGTTCTTC. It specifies CASSPGTDNNEQFF.

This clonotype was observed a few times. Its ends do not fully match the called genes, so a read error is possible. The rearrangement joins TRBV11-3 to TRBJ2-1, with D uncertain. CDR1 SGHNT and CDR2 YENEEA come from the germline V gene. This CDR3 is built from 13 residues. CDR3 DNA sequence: TGTGCCAGCACCTTAGCTGAGTACAATGAGCAGTTCTTC. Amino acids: CASTLAEYNEQFF.

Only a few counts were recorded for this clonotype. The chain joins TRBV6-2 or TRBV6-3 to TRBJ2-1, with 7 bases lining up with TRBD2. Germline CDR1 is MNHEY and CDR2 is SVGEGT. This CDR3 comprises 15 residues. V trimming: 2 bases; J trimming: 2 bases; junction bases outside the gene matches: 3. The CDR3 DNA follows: TGTGCCAGCAGTTACGGACTAGTACCCTACAATGAGCAGTTCTTC. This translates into CASSYGLVPYNEQFF.

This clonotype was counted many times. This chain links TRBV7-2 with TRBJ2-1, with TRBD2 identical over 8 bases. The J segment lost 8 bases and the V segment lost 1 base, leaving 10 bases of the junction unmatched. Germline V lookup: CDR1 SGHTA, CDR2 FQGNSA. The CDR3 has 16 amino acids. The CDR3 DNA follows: TGTGCCAGCAGCTTAGGTATCGGGAGGGCCATGGATGAGCAGTTCTTC. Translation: CASSLGIGRAMDEQFF. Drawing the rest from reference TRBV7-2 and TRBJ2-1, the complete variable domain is GAGVSQSPSNKVTEKGKDVELRCDPISGHTALYWYRQSLGQGLEFLIYFQGNSAPDKSGLPSDRFSAERTGGSVSTLTIQRTQQEDSAVYLCASSLGIGRAMDEQFFGPGTRLTVL.

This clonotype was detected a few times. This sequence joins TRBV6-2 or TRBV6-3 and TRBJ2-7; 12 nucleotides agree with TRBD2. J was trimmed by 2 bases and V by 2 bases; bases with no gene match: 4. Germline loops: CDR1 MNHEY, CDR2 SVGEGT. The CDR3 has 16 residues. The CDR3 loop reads CASSYGRLAGAYEQYF. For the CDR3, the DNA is TGTGCCAGCAGTTACGGGCGACTAGCGGGGGCCTACGAGCAGTACTTC.

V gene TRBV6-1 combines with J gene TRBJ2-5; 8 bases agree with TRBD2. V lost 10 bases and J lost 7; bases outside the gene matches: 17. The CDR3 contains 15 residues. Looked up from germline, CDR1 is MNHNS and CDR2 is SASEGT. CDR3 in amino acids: CATGRGKRDIGTQYF. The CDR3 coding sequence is TGTGCCACCGGGAGGGGGAAGAGGGACATAGGGACCCAGTACTTC.